The entry below gives a single T cell receptor (beta chain) sequence along with its context. This CDR3 contains 14 residues. With 5 bases clipped from V and 7 bases from J, the junction kept 6 bases outside the gene matches. Germline CDR1 is LNHDA and CDR2 is SQIVND (reference sequence). The data stem from a study of blood T cell repertoires in COVID-19. Study as a whole: PBMCs, B-cell-depleted T cells, or T cells provided the cDNA or gDNA that made up the material.

Assay used: immunoSEQ multiplex PCR; TCRdb lists only in-frame clones, some missing. Among 200,000 to 300,000 clones listed, around 89% were seen once. Individuals drawn from under 30 US areas were about 18 to 100 years old. This receptor was taken from a woman aged 40 to 50 with acute COVID-19. This rearrangement joins TRBV19 to TRBJ2-2; 8 nucleotides align to TRBD1. Sample: PBMCs or T cells enriched from blood (not recorded which). The CDR3 bases are TGTGCCAGTAGTGGGACAGGAGGGGTCGGGGAGCTGTTTTTT. Residues: CASSGTGGVGELFF.